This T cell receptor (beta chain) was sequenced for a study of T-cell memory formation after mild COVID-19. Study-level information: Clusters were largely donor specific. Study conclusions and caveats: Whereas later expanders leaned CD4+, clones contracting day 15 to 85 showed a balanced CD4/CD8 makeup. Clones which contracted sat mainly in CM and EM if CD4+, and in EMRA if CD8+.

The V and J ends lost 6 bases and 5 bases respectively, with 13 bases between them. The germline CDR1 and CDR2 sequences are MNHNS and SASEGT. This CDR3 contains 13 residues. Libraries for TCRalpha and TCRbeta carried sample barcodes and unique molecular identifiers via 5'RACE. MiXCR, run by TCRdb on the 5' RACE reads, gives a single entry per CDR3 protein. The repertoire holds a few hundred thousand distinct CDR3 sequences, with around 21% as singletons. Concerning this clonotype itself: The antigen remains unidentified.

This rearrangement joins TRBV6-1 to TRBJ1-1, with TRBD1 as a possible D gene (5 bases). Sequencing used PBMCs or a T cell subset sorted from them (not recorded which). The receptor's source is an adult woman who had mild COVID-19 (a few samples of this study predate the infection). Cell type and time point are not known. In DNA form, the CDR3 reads TGTGCCAGCAGAGACCCGGGGGTGACTGAAGCTTTCTTT. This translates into CASRDPGVTEAFF.